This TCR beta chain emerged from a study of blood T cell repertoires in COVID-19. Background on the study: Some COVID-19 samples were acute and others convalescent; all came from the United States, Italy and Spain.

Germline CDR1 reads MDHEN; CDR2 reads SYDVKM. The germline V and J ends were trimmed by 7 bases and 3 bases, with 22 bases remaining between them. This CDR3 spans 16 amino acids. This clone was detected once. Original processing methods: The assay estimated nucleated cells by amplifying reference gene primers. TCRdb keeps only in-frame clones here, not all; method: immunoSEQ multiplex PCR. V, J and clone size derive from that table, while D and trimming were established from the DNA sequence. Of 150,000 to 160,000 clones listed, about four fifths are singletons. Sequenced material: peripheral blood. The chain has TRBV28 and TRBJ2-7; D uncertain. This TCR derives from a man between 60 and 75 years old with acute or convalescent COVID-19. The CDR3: CASTPHPRARVYEQYF. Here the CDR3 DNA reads TGTGCCAGCACCCCCCACCCCCGCGCACGGGTCTACGAGCAGTACTTC.